This T cell receptor (beta chain) was sequenced during a study of naive and memory T cell subsets. Amplification of ligated cDNA took four PCR rounds with SP2 and nested alpha and beta constant primers. Reverse transcription of blood and skin TCR RNA was primed at alpha and beta constant regions. TCRdb ran MiXCR on the 5' RACE reads and lists one entry per CDR3 protein. There are 25,000 to 35,000 distinct CDR3 sequences in the sample; around 15% occur only once, and roughly 2.6% lies in the top ten. Comment on this clonotype: Its antigen is undetermined.

CDR3 length: 17 amino acids. The V segment lost 5 bases and the J segment 5 bases; nucleotides outside the gene matches: 8. Study outcomes and limitations: TCR transcript changes with activation or differentiation may affect this RNA method.

A UMI-containing oligonucleotide was joined by 3' ligation to the TCR cDNA template. Whole blood, 2.5 ml, came from adult healthy volunteers. The rearrangement uses TRBV12-3 or TRBV12-4 and TRBJ2-2, with TRBD2 identical over 13 bases. The sequence came from a female donor in good health. CDR3 residues: CASSPGLAGPGTGELFF. The CDR3 bases are TGTGCCAGCAGTCCGGGACTAGCGGGGCCCGGGACCGGGGAGCTGTTTTTT.